Listed below are T cell receptor beta chains from one sample, sequenced in a study of blood T cells in healthy people across ages. TCRdb analysed the 5' RACE reads with MiXCR anew, one entry per CDR3 protein. The sample shows 600,000 to 850,000 distinct CDR3 sequences, roughly two fifths of them seen only once. The specimen sequenced was blood. The source is a woman aged 55-70 years in good health. The CDR3 runs from the conserved cysteine through the conserved F or W. D genes are given only for firm matches. Clone size is shown for a subset of rows, as once, few, many or a class of expanded clone.

clone size	V gene	D gene	J gene	CDR3 protein	CDR3 DNA
-	TRBV27	-	TRBJ2-1	CASSSQMLGYEQFF	TGTGCCAGCAGTTCACAGATGCTAGGCTATGAGCAGTTCTTC
-	TRBV20-1	-	TRBJ2-6	CSVRDPQRGASGANVLTF	TGCAGTGTTAGAGATCCGCAGCGAGGGGCCTCTGGGGCCAACGTCCTGACTTTC
many	TRBV10-3	-	TRBJ2-1	CAIRPSDRGGPGEQFF	TGTGCCATCAGACCTTCGGACCGAGGGGGACCGGGTGAGCAGTTCTTC
few	TRBV15	TRBD2	TRBJ2-5	CATSRAVAGVQETQYF	TGTGCCACCAGCAGAGCCGTAGCGGGGGTCCAAGAGACCCAGTACTTC
few	TRBV7-9	-	TRBJ2-7	CASSLTEFYEQYF	TGTGCCAGCAGCTTAACAGAGTTCTACGAGCAGTACTTC
-	TRBV28	-	TRBJ1-2	CASSPGQVGSYGYTF	TGTGCCAGCAGTCCCGGTCAGGTCGGGAGCTATGGCTACACCTTC
-	TRBV6-5	-	TRBJ1-4	CASSYQGTTNEKLFF	TGTGCCAGCAGTTACCAGGGAACAACTAATGAAAAACTGTTTTTT
-	TRBV5-6	-	TRBJ2-4	CASSSRGGSNSNIQYF	TGTGCCAGCAGCTCCCGGGGTGGGTCGAATTCGAACATTCAGTACTTC
-	TRBV12-3/TRBV12-4	TRBD2	TRBJ2-7	CASSRGLAGLYEQYF	TGTGCCAGCAGCCGAGGACTAGCGGGCCTCTACGAGCAGTACTTC
few	TRBV6-1	-	TRBJ1-5	CASAAYSNQPQHF	TGTGCCAGCGCAGCGTATAGCAATCAGCCCCAGCATTTT
-	TRBV21-1	-	TRBJ2-3	CASSKSSVVVPSTDTQYF	TGTGCCAGCAGCAAAAGTTCTGTGGTTGTACCTAGCACAGATACGCAGTATTTT
-	TRBV7-7	TRBD1	TRBJ2-1	CASSQQGSNNEQFF	TGTGCCAGCAGCCAACAGGGGTCGAACAATGAGCAGTTCTTC
-	TRBV12-3/TRBV12-4	-	TRBJ1-1	CASSLVGAGYTEAFF	TGTGCCAGCAGTTTAGTCGGAGCAGGGTACACTGAAGCTTTCTTT
few	TRBV7-6	-	TRBJ1-6	CASSPTGGSHSPLHF	TGTGCCAGCAGCCCAACTGGGGGTAGCCATTCACCCCTCCACTTT
few	TRBV20-1	TRBD1	TRBJ2-7	CSALQTGGGYEQYF	TGCAGTGCTTTACAGACAGGGGGCGGGTACGAGCAGTACTTC
-	TRBV9	TRBD1	TRBJ1-5	CASSGQGHSNQPQHF	TGTGCTAGCAGCGGACAGGGCCATAGCAATCAGCCCCAGCATTTT
-	TRBV11-2	TRBD1	TRBJ1-2	CASSIIQGAERKHTF	TGTGCCAGCAGTATTATACAGGGGGCGGAAAGGAAGCACACCTTC
once	TRBV18	-	TRBJ2-5	CASSQADQETQYF	TGTGCCAGCTCACAGGCAGATCAAGAGACCCAGTACTTC
few	TRBV20-1	-	TRBJ2-7	CSARLVTTRGDEQYF	TGCAGTGCTAGATTGGTTACAACTAGGGGTGACGAGCAGTACTTC